This TCR beta chain was sequenced during a study of memory CD4+ T cells and cytomegalovirus serostatus. As for the study in general: Of the healthy Belgian adults, 9 were CMV seropositive and around 22 seronegative. Study-wide results and caveats: CD4+ memory repertoires contained about two fifths of the roughly 160 reported CMV TCRbeta sequences.

A word on this clone: Its antigen is undetermined.

TCRdb's table, derived via immunoSEQ multiplex PCR, lists solely in-frame clones and lacks some. The table lists 35,000 to 45,000 clones, around 78% of them singletons. The sort gate was single viable CD3+CD4+CD8-CD45RO+ cells for memory CD4+ T cells. Donors' CMV status reflects serum IgG against pp150, pp28, p38, p52. This clonotype originated in an adult in good health and CMV-seronegative. The sample taken for sequencing was memory CD4+ T cells from blood.

Here the CDR3 reads CASSLGVSTDTQYF. The CDR3 DNA follows: TGCGCCAGCAGCTTGGGGGTAAGCACAGATACGCAGTATTTT. The chain joins TRBV5-1 to TRBJ2-3; D not resolved. Deletions cut 0 bases from V and 0 bases from J, with 5 bases between. The CDR3 runs 14 residues. Germline V lookup: CDR1 SGHRS, CDR2 YFSETQ.